The next 10 T cell receptor beta chains were all read from a single sample in a study of T cell responses to AZD1222 COVID-19 vaccine. Generated by immunoSEQ multiplex PCR, the TCRdb table keeps only in-frame clones and is missing some. The data show 80,000 or so clones, with 70% to 90% seen just once and around 9.3% held by the top ten. Sample: peripheral blood, taken 28 days after the second AZD1222 dose. These receptors were collected from an adult who received the AZD1222 COVID-19 vaccine.

This clone was detected only once. The rearrangement links TRBV9 to TRBJ2-6; D is uncertain. Between the trimmed V and J ends, which lost 4 bases and 0 bases, there was a span of 11 bases. CDR3 length: 16 amino acids. Per the germline V gene, CDR1 is SGDLS and CDR2 is YYNGEE. The CDR3 reads CASSLSPSSGANVLTF. CDR3 DNA: TGTGCCAGCAGCCTCTCCCCCAGCTCTGGGGCCAACGTCCTGACTTTC.

This chain links TRBV7-9 with TRBJ2-3, with 7 bases aligning to TRBD2. Losses at the gene ends were 0 bases for V and 0 bases for J; bases not matched to a gene: 3. This CDR3 region has 16 residues. CDR1 and CDR2 (germline): SEHNR, FQNEAQ (reference sequence). The CDR3 sequence: CASSLAGGFSTDTQYF. The CDR3 coding sequence is TGTGCCAGCAGCTTAGCGGGGGGGTTTAGCACAGATACGCAGTATTTT. Full variable domain (remainder filled in from reference TRBV7-9 and TRBJ2-3): DTGVSQNPRHKITKRGQNVTFRCDPISEHNRLYWYRQTLGQGPEFLTYFQNEAQLEKSRLLSDRFSAERPKGSFSTLEIQRTEQGDSAMYLCASSLAGGFSTDTQYFGPGTRLTVL.

V usage is TRBV28 and J usage is TRBJ1-6, with TRBD1 matching 10 bases. The CDR3 length is 17 residues. In germline, CDR1 is MDHEN, CDR2 SYDVKM. J was trimmed by 9 bases and V by 4 bases; bases with no gene match: 12. The CDR3 nucleotides read TGTGCCAGCAGTTCACCCCTGGGACAGGGGTTGCGTTCACCCCTCCACTTT. Its translation is CASSSPLGQGLRSPLHF.

This clone was counted once. V and J are TRBV2 and TRBJ2-3; D ambiguous. Germline-derived CDR1 and CDR2 are SNHLY and FYNNEI. V dropped 6 bases and J dropped 2 bases, with 15 bases sitting between them. The CDR3 totals 15 residues. For the CDR3, the DNA is TGTGCCAGCAGGCAAAGGCTAAGACCCACAGATACGCAGTATTTT. This sequence encodes CASRQRLRPTDTQYF. Filled out from reference TRBV2 and TRBJ2-3, the complete variable domain reads EPEVTQTPSHQVTQMGQEVILRCVPISNHLYFYWYRQILGQKVEFLVSFYNNEISEKSEIFDDQFSVERPDGSNFTLKIRSTKLEDSAMYFCASRQRLRPTDTQYFGPGTRLTVL.

This clone was detected only once. The chain couples TRBV18 to TRBJ2-2; no reliable D call. Trimming left V 3 bases short and J 4 bases short, with 15 bases between. The germline V gene has CDR1 KGHSH and CDR2 LQKENI. This CDR3 has 16 residues. CDR3 sequence: CASSPEPGRFTGELFF. CDR3 in DNA: TGTGCCAGCTCACCGGAACCAGGAAGGTTCACCGGGGAGCTGTTTTTT.

The table lists this clone with a few counts. The chain recombines TRBV7-6 with TRBJ1-1; 9 bases fit TRBD1. The CDR3 is made up of 14 amino acids. V dropped 4 bases and J dropped 1; count of bases not matched to a gene: 1. Germline V gene sequence: CDR1 SGHVS, CDR2 FNYEAQ. In DNA form, the CDR3 reads TGTGCCAGCAGCTCGGACAGGGGGAACACTGAAGCTTTCTTT. This gives the protein CASSSDRGNTEAFF.

V usage is TRBV7-8 and J usage is TRBJ2-7; tentative D call: TRBD2 (5 bases). CDR3 size: 13 residues. V was cut by 4 bases and J by 6 bases, with 13 bases left in between. The V gene's germline CDR1 is SGHVS and CDR2 FQNEAQ. The CDR3 protein is CASSSSLGSEQYF. CDR3 coding DNA: TGTGCCAGCAGCTCGTCACTGGGGAGCGAGCAGTACTTC.

The chain couples TRBV19 to TRBJ2-3, with D possibly called TRBD1 or TRBD2 (5 bases each). CDR1 LNHDA and CDR2 SQIVND come from the germline V gene (reference sequence). This CDR3 region has 15 residues. V gave up 6 bases and J gave up 1 base, with 14 bases separating them. The CDR3 DNA follows: TGTGCCAGTAGCGCCCCGGGACCTGGCACAGATACGCAGTATTTT. Residues: CASSAPGPGTDTQYF.

The chain combines TRBV12-3 or TRBV12-4 with TRBJ2-1; D uncertain. Trimming removed 8 bases at V and 5 bases at J, with 7 bases between. The CDR3 has 11 residues. CDR3 sequence (DNA): TGTGCCAGCGGAGCCAACAATGAGCAGTTCTTC. Encoded protein: CASGANNEQFF.

The chain recombines TRBV9 with TRBJ1-5, with no clear D. The CDR3 extends over 13 amino acids. Looked up from germline, CDR1 is SGDLS and CDR2 is YYNGEE. Trimming removed 3 bases from V and 5 bases from J, with 9 bases in between. CDR3 in DNA: TGTGCCAGCAGCGGCTCACTAGATCAGCCCCAGCATTTT. It encodes CASSGSLDQPQHF.